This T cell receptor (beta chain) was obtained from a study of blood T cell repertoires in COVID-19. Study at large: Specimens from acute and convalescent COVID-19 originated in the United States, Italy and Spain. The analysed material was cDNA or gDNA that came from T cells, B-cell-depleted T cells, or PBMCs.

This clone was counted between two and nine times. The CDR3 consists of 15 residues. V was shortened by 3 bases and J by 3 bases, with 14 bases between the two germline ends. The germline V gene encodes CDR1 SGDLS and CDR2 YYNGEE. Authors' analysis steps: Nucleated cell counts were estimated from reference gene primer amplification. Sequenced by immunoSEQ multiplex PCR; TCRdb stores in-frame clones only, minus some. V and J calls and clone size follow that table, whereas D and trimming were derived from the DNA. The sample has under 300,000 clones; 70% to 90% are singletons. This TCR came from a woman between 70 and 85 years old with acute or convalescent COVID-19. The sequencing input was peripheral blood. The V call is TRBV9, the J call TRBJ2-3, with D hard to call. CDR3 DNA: TGTGCCAGCAGCGAAACCACCCAGGTAACAGATACGCAGTATTTT. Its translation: CASSETTQVTDTQYF.